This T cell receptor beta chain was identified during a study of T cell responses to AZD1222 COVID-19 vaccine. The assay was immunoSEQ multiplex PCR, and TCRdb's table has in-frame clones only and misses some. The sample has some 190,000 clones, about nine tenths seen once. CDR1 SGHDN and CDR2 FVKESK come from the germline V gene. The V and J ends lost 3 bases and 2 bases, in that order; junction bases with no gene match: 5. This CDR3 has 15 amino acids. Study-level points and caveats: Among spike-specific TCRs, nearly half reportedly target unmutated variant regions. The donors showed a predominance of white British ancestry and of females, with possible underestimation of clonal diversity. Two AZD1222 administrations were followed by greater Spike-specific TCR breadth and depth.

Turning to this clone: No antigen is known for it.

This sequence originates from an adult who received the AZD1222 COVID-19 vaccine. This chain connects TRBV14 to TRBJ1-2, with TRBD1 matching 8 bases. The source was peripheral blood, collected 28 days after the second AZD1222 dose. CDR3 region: CASSQGTGGNYGYTF. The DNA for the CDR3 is TGTGCCAGCAGCCAGGGGACAGGAGGGAACTATGGCTACACCTTC.